Each of the 24 T cell receptor beta chains below was sequenced from the same sample in a study of OX40 agonist ivuxolimab in advanced cancers. Sequenced by immunoSEQ multiplex PCR; TCRdb stores in-frame clones only, minus some. The data show approximately 100,000 clones, with about 84% seen just once and around 5% held by the top ten. The specimen comprised CD4+ or CD8+ T cells sorted from blood, sampled in a trial of the OX40 agonist ivuxolimab. The source is an adult with an advanced solid tumor such as melanoma, head and neck, liver or kidney cancer.

V gene TRBV18 combines with J gene TRBJ2-1, with D uncertain. Germline-derived CDR1 and CDR2 are KGHSH and LQKENI. Trimming took off 3 bases at V and 9 bases at J, with 9 bases between the two ends. This CDR3 comprises 12 residues. The CDR3 DNA follows: TGTGCCAGCTCACCCGGTTCTTTTGAGCAGTTCTTC. Amino acid sequence: CASSPGSFEQFF.

This chain joins TRBV27 and TRBJ2-6; maybe TRBD1 (6 bases). Between the trimmed V and J ends, which lost 9 bases and 0 bases, there was a span of 18 bases. Germline CDR1 and CDR2: MNHEY and SMNVEV (reference sequence). There are 17 residues in the CDR3. CDR3 DNA: TGTGCCAGTACGACAGGACCCCAATACTCTGGGGCCAACGTCCTGACTTTC. Protein sequence: CASTTGPQYSGANVLTF.

The gene calls are TRBV6-1 and TRBJ2-7; no clear D gene. CDR3 size: 13 residues. Germline CDR1 reads MNHNS; CDR2 reads SASEGT. V gave up 3 bases and J gave up 0 bases, with 6 bases separating them. The CDR3 DNA follows: TGTGCCAGCAGTGAGCAGAGCTCCTACGAGCAGTACTTC. As protein: CASSEQSSYEQYF.

This rearrangement joins TRBV18 to TRBJ2-3, with TRBD2 identical over 7 bases. CDR1 is KGHSH, CDR2 LQKENI, per germline. CDR3 length: 13 amino acids. Trimming at V came to 6 bases and at J to 4 bases, leaving 4 bases not matched to a gene. CDR3 in amino acids: CASSPTSADTQYF. Written as DNA, the CDR3 is TGTGCCAGCTCGCCCACTAGCGCAGATACGCAGTATTTT.

The rearrangement links TRBV2 to TRBJ2-1; TRBD2 agrees at 9 bases. The trim removed 6 bases at V and 4 bases at J, leaving 7 bases unmatched. Germline V lookup: CDR1 SNHLY, CDR2 FYNNEI. The length of the CDR3 is 15 residues. The CDR3 sequence: CASRALAGKYNEQFF. For the CDR3, the DNA is TGTGCCAGCAGAGCGCTAGCGGGAAAATACAATGAGCAGTTCTTC.

The chain employs TRBV7-3 and TRBJ2-2; 8 positions agree with TRBD1. CDR3 length: 14 residues. With 5 bases clipped from V and 4 bases from J, the junction kept 3 bases outside the gene matches. Germline values: CDR1 SGHTA, CDR2 FQGTGA. CDR3 loop: CASSNRGVTGELFF. DNA of the CDR3: TGTGCCAGCAGCAACAGGGGGGTCACCGGGGAGCTGTTTTTT. Together with reference TRBV7-3 and TRBJ2-2, the CDR3 gives the full variable domain: GAGVSQTPSNKVTEKGKYVELRCDPISGHTALYWYRQSLGQGPEFLIYFQGTGAADDSGLPNDRFFAVRPEGSVSTLKIQRTERGDSAVYLCASSNRGVTGELFFGEGSRLTVL.

The chain has TRBV29-1 and TRBJ1-3; 7 bases match TRBD1. Looked up from germline, CDR1 is SQVTM and CDR2 is ANQGSEA. The CDR3 length is 13 residues. V was pared by 4 bases and J by 3 bases, with 3 bases of the junction left unmatched. The CDR3 protein is CSVVAGGGNTIYF. The CDR3 region has the DNA TGCAGCGTTGTCGCAGGGGGTGGAAACACCATATATTTT.

The genes are TRBV7-2 and TRBJ1-2; D gene unclear. V dropped 0 bases and J dropped 8 bases, with 10 bases sitting between them. Germline values: CDR1 SGHTA, CDR2 FQGNSA. The CDR3 length is 13 residues. CDR3: CASSLASAGGYTF. The DNA of the CDR3 is TGTGCCAGCAGCTTAGCGTCGGCGGGGGGCTACACCTTC. Based on the CDR3 plus reference TRBV7-2 and TRBJ1-2, the full variable domain is GAGVSQSPSNKVTEKGKDVELRCDPISGHTALYWYRQSLGQGLEFLIYFQGNSAPDKSGLPSDRFSAERTGGSVSTLTIQRTQQEDSAVYLCASSLASAGGYTFGSGTRLTVV.

V and J are TRBV4-1 and TRBJ2-7; D unresolved. CDR1 and CDR2 (germline): MGHRA, YSYEKL. Trimming pared 3 bases from V and 2 bases from J, leaving 14 bases between. The CDR3 has 15 amino acids. In DNA, the CDR3 is TGCGCCAGCAGCCAGTTTGATACAGAGGCCTACGAGCAGTACTTC. Amino acid sequence: CASSQFDTEAYEQYF.

The chain couples TRBV5-1 to TRBJ1-4; D unclear. CDR3 length equals 13 residues. Trimming left V 0 bases short and J 8 bases short, with 8 bases between. CDR1 and CDR2 (germline): SGHRS, YFSETQ. The CDR3 DNA reads TGCGCCAGCAGCTTGGGCACGGGAGAAAAACTGTTTTTT. Protein product: CASSLGTGEKLFF.

The chain uses TRBV19 and TRBJ1-1; maybe TRBD1 (6 bases). Germline CDR1 LNHDA, CDR2 SQIVND (reference sequence). The CDR3 consists of 11 residues. Trimming pared 8 bases from V and 8 bases from J, leaving 12 bases between. The CDR3: CASSRGVEAFF. As DNA, the CDR3 is TGTGCCAGTTCTAGGGGGGTAGAAGCTTTCTTT.

This sequence joins TRBV14 and TRBJ1-1; D remains unclear. In germline, CDR1 is SGHDN, CDR2 FVKESK. Trimming cost V 4 bases and J 5 bases, with 20 bases left between them. The CDR3 loop spans 16 amino acids. CDR3 loop: CASSRRWAPRGTEAFF. CDR3 in DNA: TGTGCCAGCAGCCGACGGTGGGCCCCCCGAGGAACTGAAGCTTTCTTT.

V is TRBV7-2 and J is TRBJ1-1, with 11 bases aligning to TRBD1. The CDR3 covers 15 residues. V lost 5 bases to trimming and J lost 4 bases; unmatched junction nucleotides: 6. CDR1 is SGHTA, CDR2 FQGNSA, per germline. The CDR3 coding sequence is TGTGCCAGCAGCCCTGGGACAGGGGGAATCACTGAAGCTTTCTTT. It is translated as CASSPGTGGITEAFF. The entire variable domain, with the rest obtained from reference TRBV7-2 and TRBJ1-1, is as follows: GAGVSQSPSNKVTEKGKDVELRCDPISGHTALYWYRQSLGQGLEFLIYFQGNSAPDKSGLPSDRFSAERTGGSVSTLTIQRTQQEDSAVYLCASSPGTGGITEAFFGQGTRLTVV.

The rearrangement joins TRBV2 to TRBJ2-1, with 8 bases that match TRBD2. CDR3 length equals 15 residues. The germline gives CDR1 SNHLY, CDR2 FYNNEI. The junction had 7 bases not matched to a gene; V was cut back by 3 bases and J by 6 bases. The CDR3 DNA is TGTGCCAGCAGTGAGGACAGCGGGAGTATCAATGAGCAGTTCTTC. Amino acids: CASSEDSGSINEQFF. Full variable domain (missing parts from reference TRBV2 and TRBJ2-1): EPEVTQTPSHQVTQMGQEVILRCVPISNHLYFYWYRQILGQKVEFLVSFYNNEISEKSEIFDDQFSVERPDGSNFTLKIRSTKLEDSAMYFCASSEDSGSINEQFFGPGTRLTVL.

The V gene is TRBV5-1, the J gene TRBJ1-1; TRBD1 might be the D (6 bases). Trimming removed 2 bases from V and 4 bases from J, with 12 bases in between. CDR1 SGHRS and CDR2 YFSETQ come from the germline V gene. The CDR3 is made up of 14 amino acids. The DNA of the CDR3 is TGCGCCAGCAGCTTACAGGGTGGGATCACTGAAGCTTTCTTT. Translating it yields CASSLQGGITEAFF.

This rearrangement joins TRBV2 to TRBJ1-2; tentatively, D is TRBD1 (6 bases). V shed 6 bases and J shed 4 bases, with 15 bases lying between them. This CDR3 spans 14 amino acids. Germline loops: CDR1 SNHLY, CDR2 FYNNEI. The chain's CDR3 is CASRGPTGVYGYTF. CDR3 in DNA: TGTGCCAGCAGGGGACCGACAGGAGTCTATGGCTACACCTTC.

The gene calls are TRBV19 and TRBJ1-2; TRBD1 matches at 8 bases. This CDR3 comprises 15 residues. In germline, CDR1 is LNHDA, CDR2 SQIVND (reference sequence). The trim removed 7 bases at V and 2 bases at J, leaving 9 bases unmatched. CDR3 coding DNA: TGTGCCAGTACCTTCCACGGACAGGGCAACTATGGCTACACCTTC. As protein: CASTFHGQGNYGYTF.

The V gene is TRBV29-1, the J gene TRBJ1-1; 7 bases are shared with TRBD1. V lost 7 bases to trimming and J lost 5 bases; unmatched junction nucleotides: 4. There are 11 residues in the CDR3. The germline gives CDR1 SQVTM, CDR2 ANQGSEA. The CDR3, as DNA: TGCAGCGCTCAACAGGGGACTGAAGCTTTCTTT. This sequence encodes CSAQQGTEAFF.

This chain connects TRBV14 to TRBJ1-1, with D possibly TRBD1 on 5 matching bases. V was cut by 6 bases and J by 1 base, with 21 bases left in between. CDR3 length: 17 residues. Germline CDR1 reads SGHDN; CDR2 reads FVKESK. For the CDR3, the DNA is TGTGCCAGCAGTCCCCTCGGGGCAGATCCGTCGAACACTGAAGCTTTCTTT. It translates to CASSPLGADPSNTEAFF. The whole variable domain, filled in from reference TRBV14 and TRBJ1-1, reads EAGVTQFPSHSVIEKGQTVTLRCDPISGHDNLYWYRRVMGKEIKFLLHFVKESKQDESGMPNNRFLAERTGGTYSTLKVQPAELEDSGVYFCASSPLGADPSNTEAFFGQGTRLTVV.

The chain has TRBV7-9 and TRBJ2-5, with D hard to call. Matching the DNA end better, TRBJ2-7 makes the J call doubtful. Germline V gene lookup returns CDR1 SEHNR and CDR2 FQNEAQ (reference sequence). This CDR3 has 13 residues. The CDR3 reads CASSLIQNYEQYF. For the CDR3, the DNA is TGTGCCAGCAGCTTAATACAGAACTACGAGCAGTACTTC.

V and J are TRBV5-1 and TRBJ2-2, with D possibly being TRBD2 (5 bases). CDR1 and CDR2 from the germline V gene are SGHRS and YFSETQ. V was shortened by 2 bases and J by 6 bases, with 8 bases between the two germline ends. This CDR3 has 13 residues. The CDR3 protein is CASSLTGSGELFF. Written as DNA, the CDR3 is TGCGCCAGCAGCTTAACGGGATCCGGGGAGCTGTTTTTT.

This clone was observed a handful of times. This chain joins TRBV20-1 and TRBJ1-1; 9 bases fit TRBD1. Per the germline V gene, CDR1 is DFQATT and CDR2 is SNEGSKA (reference sequence). V shed 3 bases and J 11 bases; nucleotides not matched to a gene: 1. The CDR3 runs 10 residues. CDR3 residues: CSASGTGAFF. The CDR3, as DNA: TGCAGTGCTAGCGGGACAGGGGCTTTCTTT.

The chain uses TRBV6-5 and TRBJ1-2; 7 nucleotides match TRBD1. This CDR3 comprises 15 residues. Germline V gene sequence: CDR1 MNHEY, CDR2 SVGAGI. V shed 0 bases, J shed 5 bases, and the junction held 6 bases outside the gene matches. CDR3 sequence (DNA): TGTGCCAGCAGTTACTCGAGGGACAGTATTTATGGCTACACCTTC. It is translated as CASSYSRDSIYGYTF.

V usage is TRBV6-6 and J usage is TRBJ1-2, with no clear D. The CDR3 is made up of 15 amino acids. Germline CDR1 is MNHNY and CDR2 is SVGAGI (reference sequence). V lost 0 bases and J 4 bases, leaving 12 bases between the germline ends. The CDR3 region has the DNA TGTGCCAGCAGTTACTCGGGAAGCCTCCTCTATGGCTACACCTTC. Its translation is CASSYSGSLLYGYTF.